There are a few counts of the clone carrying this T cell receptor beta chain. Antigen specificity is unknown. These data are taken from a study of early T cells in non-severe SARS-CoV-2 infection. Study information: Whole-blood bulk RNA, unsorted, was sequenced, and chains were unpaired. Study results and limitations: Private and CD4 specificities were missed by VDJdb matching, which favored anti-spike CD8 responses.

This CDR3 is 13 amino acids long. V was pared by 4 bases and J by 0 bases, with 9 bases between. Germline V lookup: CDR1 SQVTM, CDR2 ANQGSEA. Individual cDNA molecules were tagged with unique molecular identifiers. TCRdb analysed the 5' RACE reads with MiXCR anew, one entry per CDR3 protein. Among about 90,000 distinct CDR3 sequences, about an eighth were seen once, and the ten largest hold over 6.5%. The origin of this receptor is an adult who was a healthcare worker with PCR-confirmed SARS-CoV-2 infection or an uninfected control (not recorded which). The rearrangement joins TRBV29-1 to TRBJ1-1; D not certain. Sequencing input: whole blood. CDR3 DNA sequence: TGCAGCGTTGCTGGGGTTATGAACACTGAAGCTTTCTTT. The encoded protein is CSVAGVMNTEAFF.